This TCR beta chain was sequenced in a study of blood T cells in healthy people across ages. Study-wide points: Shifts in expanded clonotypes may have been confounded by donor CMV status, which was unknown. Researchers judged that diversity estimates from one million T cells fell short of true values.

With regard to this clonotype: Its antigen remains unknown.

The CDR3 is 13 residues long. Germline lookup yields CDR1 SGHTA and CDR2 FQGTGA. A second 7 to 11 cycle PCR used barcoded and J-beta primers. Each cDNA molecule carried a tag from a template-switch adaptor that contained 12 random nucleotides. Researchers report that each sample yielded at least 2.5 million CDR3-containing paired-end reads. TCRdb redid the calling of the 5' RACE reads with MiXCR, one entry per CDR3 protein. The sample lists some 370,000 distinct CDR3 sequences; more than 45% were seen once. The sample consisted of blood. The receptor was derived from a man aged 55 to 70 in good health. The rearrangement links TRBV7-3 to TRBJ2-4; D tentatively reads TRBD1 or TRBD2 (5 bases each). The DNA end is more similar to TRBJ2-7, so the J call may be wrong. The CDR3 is CASSRDQDYEQYF. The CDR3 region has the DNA TGTGCCAGCAGCCGGGACCAGGACTACGAGCAGTACTTC.